The 20 T cell receptor beta chains reported below all come from one sample, sequenced in a study of blood T cell repertoires in COVID-19. Sequenced by immunoSEQ multiplex PCR; TCRdb stores in-frame clones only, minus some. The table has 150,000 or so clones, over 75% seen once. The sequenced sample was PBMCs or T cells enriched from blood (not recorded which). These receptors were obtained from a middle-aged man who had recovered from COVID-19.

The chain employs TRBV12-3 or TRBV12-4 and TRBJ2-7, with 8 bases aligning to TRBD2. CDR3 length equals 13 residues. Trimming at V came to 6 bases and at J to 7 bases, leaving 8 bases not matched to a gene. The CDR3, as DNA: TGTGCCAGCAGACTCAGCGGGGGTGAAGAGCAGTACTTC. Translation: CASRLSGGEEQYF.

The V and J genes are TRBV2 and TRBJ2-3; 14 bases agree with TRBD2. The ends lost 1 base at V and 3 bases at J; junction bases unmatched: 9. The CDR3 runs 19 residues. Germline CDR1 is SNHLY and CDR2 is FYNNEI. The CDR3 region is CASSEVPTSGRVGTDTQYF. The CDR3 DNA is TGTGCCAGCAGTGAAGTCCCGACTAGCGGGAGGGTCGGGACAGATACGCAGTATTTT.

J is TRBJ2-3 and V is TRBV28; 9 bases are shared with TRBD1. The ends lost 5 bases at V and 4 bases at J; junction bases unmatched: 4. From germline, CDR1 is MDHEN and CDR2 SYDVKM. This CDR3 region has 14 residues. The CDR3 DNA sequence: TGTGCCAGCAGTGGGACAGGGAGATCAGATACGCAGTATTTT. Translated: CASSGTGRSDTQYF. The variable domain in full, completed from reference TRBV28 and TRBJ2-3, reads DVKVTQSSRYLVKRTGEKVFLECVQDMDHENMFWYRQDPGLGLRLIYFSYDVKMKEKGDIPEGYSVSREKKERFSLILESASTNQTSMYLCASSGTGRSDTQYFGPGTRLTVL.

This sequence joins TRBV5-1 and TRBJ1-6; D uncertain. This CDR3 region has 14 residues. Looked up from germline, CDR1 is SGHRS and CDR2 is YFSETQ. Trimming took off 0 bases at V and 8 bases at J, with 9 bases between the two ends. CDR3 region: CASSLALPDSPLHF. The CDR3, as DNA: TGCGCCAGCAGCTTGGCCCTACCGGATTCACCCCTCCACTTT.

The J gene is TRBJ2-3, the V gene TRBV7-9; 10 bases fit TRBD2. Looked up from germline, CDR1 is SEHNR and CDR2 is FQNEAQ (reference sequence). J gave up 1 base and V 5 bases, and 0 bases lay outside the gene matches. The CDR3 has 14 residues. The CDR3 here is CASSTSGGTDTQYF. The CDR3 bases are TGTGCCAGCAGCACTAGCGGGGGCACAGATACGCAGTATTTT. The whole variable domain, filled in from reference TRBV7-9 and TRBJ2-3, reads DTGVSQNPRHKITKRGQNVTFRCDPISEHNRLYWYRQTLGQGPEFLTYFQNEAQLEKSRLLSDRFSAERPKGSFSTLEIQRTEQGDSAMYLCASSTSGGTDTQYFGPGTRLTVL.

The chain couples TRBV28 to TRBJ1-2; TRBD1 matches at 8 bases. CDR3 length equals 15 residues. The V and J ends lost 2 bases and 5 bases, in that order; junction bases with no gene match: 7. Germline V CDR1 and CDR2: MDHEN, SYDVKM. CDR3 in DNA: TGTGCCAGCAGTTTAACCGAGACAGGGGTTTATGGCTACACCTTC. The encoded protein is CASSLTETGVYGYTF.

V usage is TRBV30 and J usage is TRBJ1-6; D is undetermined. The length of the CDR3 is 15 residues. V was shortened by 0 bases and J by 5 bases, with 11 bases between the two germline ends. From germline, CDR1 is GTSNPN and CDR2 SVGIG (reference sequence). The CDR3 bases are TGTGCCTGGAGTGTAGGATACCGGGATAATTCACCCCTCCACTTT. It specifies CAWSVGYRDNSPLHF.

The chain recombines TRBV4-2 with TRBJ1-3; 7 bases are a match to TRBD1. With 0 bases clipped from V and 0 bases from J, the junction kept 5 bases outside the gene matches. The CDR3 sequence is 17 residues long. CDR1 LGHNA and CDR2 YNFKEQ come from the germline V gene. For the CDR3, the DNA is TGTGCCAGCAGCCAAGATTGGGGACAGTCCTCTGGAAACACCATATATTTT. Its translation: CASSQDWGQSSGNTIYF.

The chain has TRBV29-1 and TRBJ2-3; 11 bases line up with TRBD2. Germline trimming cut 6 bases from V and 6 bases from J; bases unmatched to any gene: 8. Germline CDR1 reads SQVTM; CDR2 reads ANQGSEA. The CDR3 length is 14 residues. In DNA form, the CDR3 reads TGCAGCGTCGCTCTAGCGGGAGGAAGGGATACGCAGTATTTT. Translating it yields CSVALAGGRDTQYF.

The chain couples TRBV2 to TRBJ2-7; 10 nucleotides agree with TRBD1. The germline CDR1 and CDR2 sequences are SNHLY and FYNNEI. CDR3 size: 14 residues. After removal of 7 bases from V and 6 bases from J, the junction contained 9 bases not matched to a gene. This chain's CDR3 is CASTPGQGSPEQYF. CDR3 DNA: TGTGCCAGCACCCCGGGACAGGGGTCACCCGAGCAGTACTTC.

The V gene is TRBV25-1, the J gene TRBJ1-3; 9 bases align to TRBD1. This CDR3 comprises 15 residues. Trimming at V came to 3 bases and at J to 1 base, leaving 1 base not matched to a gene. Germline assignment: CDR1 MGHDK and CDR2 SYGVNS. For the CDR3, the DNA is TGTGCCAGCAGTGAGGGACAGGGATCTGGAAACACCATATATTTT. Translated, it gives CASSEGQGSGNTIYF.

The chain combines TRBV7-3 with TRBJ1-6; a possible D gene is TRBD1 (5 bases). V gave up 5 bases and J gave up 11 bases, with 16 bases separating them. The CDR3 has 14 amino acids. Germline-derived CDR1 and CDR2 are SGHTA and FQGTGA. CDR3 sequence reads: CASSLRGGSAPLHF. As DNA, the CDR3 is TGTGCCAGCAGCCTACGGGGGGGTTCGGCACCCCTCCACTTT.

CDR3 sequence: CASSTFGGQGARSPLHF. The CDR3 coding sequence is TGTGCCAGTAGTACCTTCGGCGGACAGGGGGCGAGATCACCCCTCCACTTT. V and J are TRBV19 and TRBJ1-6, with TRBD1 matching 11 bases. V was clipped by 4 bases and J by 10 bases; unmatched bases: 12. The germline V gene encodes CDR1 LNHDA and CDR2 SQIVND (reference sequence). This CDR3 is 17 amino acids long.

As DNA, the CDR3 is TGTGCCAGATTCGGACAGGGGGCCCTATTGGAGACTGAAGCTTTCTTT. It yields the protein CARFGQGALLETEAFF. V and J are TRBV25-1 and TRBJ1-1; 11 bases match TRBD1. The J segment lost 5 bases and the V segment lost 9 bases, leaving 14 bases of the junction unmatched. The CDR3 is made up of 16 amino acids. Germline V lookup: CDR1 MGHDK, CDR2 SYGVNS. Based on the CDR3 plus reference TRBV25-1 and TRBJ1-1, the full variable domain is EADIYQTPRYLVIGTGKKITLECSQTMGHDKMYWYQQDPGMELHLIHYSYGVNSTEKGDLSSESTVSRIRTEHFPLTLESARPSHTSQYLCARFGQGALLETEAFFGQGTRLTVV.

This clone showed up just once. The gene calls are TRBV30 and TRBJ2-7, with D perhaps TRBD2 (6 bases). Germline V CDR1 and CDR2: GTSNPN, SVGIG (reference sequence). V gave up 4 bases and J gave up 1 base, with 14 bases separating them. The CDR3 consists of 14 residues. CDR3 sequence reads: CAWKVQGGSYEQYF. DNA of the CDR3: TGTGCCTGGAAAGTCCAGGGAGGATCCTACGAGCAGTACTTC.

This clone came up once. The V gene is TRBV24-1, the J gene TRBJ2-1; 13 positions agree with TRBD2. This CDR3 is built from 18 residues. V shed 4 bases and J 9 bases; nucleotides not matched to a gene: 14. Germline CDR1 reads KGHDR; CDR2 reads SFDVKD. The CDR3 region is CATSEKPGTSGIFGEQFF. For the CDR3, the DNA is TGTGCCACCAGTGAAAAGCCCGGGACTAGCGGGATTTTTGGTGAGCAGTTCTTC.

The rearrangement uses TRBV11-2 and TRBJ2-7; 11 bases line up with TRBD1. There are 15 residues in the CDR3. Germline-derived CDR1 and CDR2 are SGHAT and FQNNGV. Trimming removed 1 base from V and 6 bases from J; junction bases left unmatched: 5. The CDR3 sequence is CASSLVRTGGGEQYF. The CDR3 nucleotides read TGTGCCAGCAGCTTAGTAAGGACAGGGGGCGGCGAGCAGTACTTC.

The chain couples TRBV2 to TRBJ1-5; tentative D call: TRBD1 (5 bases). Trimming removed 4 bases at V and 5 bases at J, with 18 bases between. The germline CDR1 and CDR2 sequences are SNHLY and FYNNEI. The CDR3 sequence is 16 residues long. CDR3 bases: TGTGCCAGCAGTGGTGTAAAGACAGAATGGTATCAGCCCCAGCATTTT. Translating gives CASSGVKTEWYQPQHF. Using reference TRBV2 and TRBJ1-5 for the parts outside the CDR3, the full variable domain is EPEVTQTPSHQVTQMGQEVILRCVPISNHLYFYWYRQILGQKVEFLVSFYNNEISEKSEIFDDQFSVERPDGSNFTLKIRSTKLEDSAMYFCASSGVKTEWYQPQHFGDGTRLSIL.

The count of this clone is one. The V and J genes are TRBV4-1 and TRBJ1-4; TRBD1 aligns across 8 bases. Germline assignment: CDR1 MGHRA and CDR2 YSYEKL. The CDR3 is 15 residues long. The V segment lost 3 bases and the J segment 2 bases; nucleotides outside the gene matches: 2. CDR3: CASSHGQGTNEKLFF. The CDR3, as DNA: TGCGCCAGCAGCCATGGACAGGGCACTAATGAAAAACTGTTTTTT.

The chain uses TRBV25-1 and TRBJ2-3, with 9 nucleotides matching TRBD1. The CDR3 consists of 15 residues. Germline CDR1 is MGHDK and CDR2 is SYGVNS. Trimming removed 3 bases from V and 6 bases from J; junction bases left unmatched: 7. The DNA of the CDR3 is TGTGCCAGCAGTGATCCTGGGACAGGGATGGATACGCAGTATTTT. It yields the protein CASSDPGTGMDTQYF.